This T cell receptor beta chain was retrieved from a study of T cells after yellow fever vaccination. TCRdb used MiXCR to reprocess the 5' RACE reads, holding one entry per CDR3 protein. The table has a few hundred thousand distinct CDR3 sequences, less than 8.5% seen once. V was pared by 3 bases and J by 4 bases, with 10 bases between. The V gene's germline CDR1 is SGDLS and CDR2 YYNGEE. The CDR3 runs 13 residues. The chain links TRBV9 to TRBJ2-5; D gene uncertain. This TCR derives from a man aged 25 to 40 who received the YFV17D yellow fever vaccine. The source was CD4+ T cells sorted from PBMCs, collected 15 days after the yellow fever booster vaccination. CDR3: CASSGDMGETQYF. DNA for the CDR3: TGTGCCAGCAGCGGCGACATGGGAGAGACCCAGTACTTC.